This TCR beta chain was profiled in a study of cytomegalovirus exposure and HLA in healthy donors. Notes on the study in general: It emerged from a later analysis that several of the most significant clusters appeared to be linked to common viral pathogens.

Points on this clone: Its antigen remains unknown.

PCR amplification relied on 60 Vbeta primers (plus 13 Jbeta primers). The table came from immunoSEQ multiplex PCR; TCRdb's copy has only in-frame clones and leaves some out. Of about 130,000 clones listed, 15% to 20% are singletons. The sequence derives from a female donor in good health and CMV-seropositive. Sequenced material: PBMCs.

The CDR3 region is CASSISGTGSYGYTF. In nucleotides, the CDR3 is TGTGCCAGTAGTATCTCCGGGACAGGTAGCTATGGCTACACCTTC. This chain joins TRBV19 and TRBJ1-2; the match to TRBD1 covers 8 bases. Trimming removed 3 bases from V and 4 bases from J; junction bases left unmatched: 7. CDR1 and CDR2 from the germline V gene are LNHDA and SQIVND (reference sequence). CDR3 length equals 15 residues.